A selection of T cell receptor beta chains follows, all from one sample in a study of CD8 T cells in ankylosing spondylitis. One entry per CDR3 protein, called by TCRdb with MiXCR from the 5' RACE reads. This table has 150,000 to 200,000 distinct CDR3 sequences, roughly 13% appearing once. The sequenced material came from blood, either unsorted or a sorted T cell fraction (not recorded which). Source of these receptors: a female donor with ankylosing spondylitis or in good health (not recorded which). The CDR3 runs from the conserved cysteine through the conserved F or W. The order of the fields is J gene, V gene, D gene, clone size, CDR3 protein, CDR3 DNA. A D gene is named only where the DNA matches it firmly. Size values are once, few and many counts, or a class for expanded clones, and some rows have none.

TRBJ2-1 TRBV6-2/TRBV6-3 - many CASRHGPEANEQFF TGTGCCAGCAGGCATGGGCCGGAGGCTAATGAGCAGTTCTTC
TRBJ1-2 TRBV12-3/TRBV12-4 - many CASSLGPIGRGYTF TGTGCCAGCAGTTTAGGACCGATCGGGAGAGGCTACACCTTC
TRBJ2-2 TRBV3-1 - - CASSQNPHVWLFF TGTGCCAGCAGCCAAAACCCCCACGTGTGGCTGTTTTTT
TRBJ2-6 TRBV4-3 - many CASSQESQGTGANVLTF TGCGCCAGCAGCCAAGAAAGCCAGGGCACTGGGGCCAACGTCCTGACTTTC
TRBJ2-7 TRBV6-1 - few CASHTRVSYEQYF TGTGCCAGCCACACCAGGGTCTCCTACGAGCAGTACTTC
TRBJ2-1 TRBV30 - few CAWGKDRPNEQFF TGTGCCTGGGGCAAGGACCGGCCCAATGAGCAGTTCTTC
TRBJ2-2 TRBV7-2 TRBD2 - CASSISGYANTGELFF TGTGCCAGCAGCATTAGCGGGTACGCGAACACCGGGGAGCTGTTTTTT
TRBJ1-6 TRBV20-1 - - CSARIRDRDNSPLHF TGCAGTGCTAGGATCCGGGACCGAGATAATTCACCCCTCCACTTT
TRBJ1-5 TRBV12-3/TRBV12-4 - many CASSLVASRPQHF TGTGCCAGCAGTTTAGTGGCTTCCAGGCCCCAGCATTTT
TRBJ2-3 TRBV7-2 TRBD1 - CASSLGVWTGGGYTQYF TGTGCCAGCAGCTTAGGGGTATGGACAGGGGGCGGATATACGCAGTATTTT
TRBJ1-5 TRBV7-2 - many CASSSGQLNQPQHF TGTGCCAGCAGCTCCGGACAGCTCAATCAGCCCCAGCATTTT
TRBJ2-1 TRBV7-2 - - CASSLDGGANEQLF TGTGCCAGCAGCTTAGACGGAGGGGCCAATGAGCAGCTCTTC
TRBJ2-2 TRBV12-3/TRBV12-4 - few CASTRQGGTGELFF TGTGCCAGCACGAGACAGGGAGGCACCGGGGAGCTGTTTTTT
TRBJ1-1 TRBV5-1 TRBD1 - CASSSDGQGAGTEAFF TGCGCCAGCAGCTCCGACGGCCAGGGGGCTGGGACTGAAGCTTTCTTT
TRBJ1-6 TRBV27 - many CASSPHVGPLHF TGTGCCAGCAGTCCCCACGTGGGACCCCTCCACTTT
TRBJ2-5 TRBV7-6 - many CASERGIFETQYF TGTGCCAGCGAACGGGGGATTTTTGAGACCCAGTACTTC
TRBJ2-3 TRBV5-1 - many CASQTTPSTDTQYF TGCGCCAGCCAAACGACACCTAGCACAGATACGCAGTATTTT
TRBJ2-7 TRBV3-1 - many CASSLSSDEQYF TGTGCCAGCAGCCTCTCGTCCGACGAGCAGTACTTC